This T cell receptor (beta chain) emerged from a study of blood T cells in healthy people across ages. Study results and caveats: As naive T cell percentage varied, TCR beta diversity correlated strongly with it. More naive CD4+ cells and higher diversity marked long-lived donors relative to aged donors.

A note on this clonotype: Antigen specificity is unknown.

The sample, about 10 milliliters of peripheral blood, was drawn from each donor. A second PCR of roughly 7 to 11 cycles used a sample-barcoded 5' primer and a J-beta primer mix. One entry per CDR3 protein, called by TCRdb with MiXCR from the 5' RACE reads. The sample includes 780,000 or so distinct CDR3 sequences, just over 55% of them seen just once. The sequenced material came from blood. The source of this sequence is a man aged 35-49 years in good health.

For the CDR3, the DNA is TGTGCCAGCAGCCAGGTCGGAGCGAGCACTACAGATACGCAGTATTTT. This encodes CASSQVGASTTDTQYF. The J gene is TRBJ2-3, the V gene TRBV14; D call uncertain. Germline V gene lookup returns CDR1 SGHDN and CDR2 FVKESK. The CDR3 extends over 16 amino acids. Trimming cost V 3 bases and J 3 bases, with 16 bases left between them.